Shown below are 13 T cell receptor beta chains from a single sample sequenced in a study of molecular identifiers for immune sequencing clone quantification. TCRdb re-called the PCR reads through MiXCR, storing one row per CDR3 protein. In the table there are more than 450,000 distinct CDR3 sequences, roughly 25% of which are singletons. Sequencing used naive CD8+ T cells from blood, with Jurkat cell RNA spiked in. Subset: FACS-sorted CD8+CD4-CCR7+CD45RA+ naive T cells. Receptors originate from a human donor in good health. Some libraries in this study had Jurkat cell RNA spiked in.

This sequence joins TRBV18 and TRBJ1-6, with D tentatively TRBD1 (5 bases). Germline V gene data show CDR1 as KGHSH and CDR2 as LQKENI. The CDR3 spans 19 residues. V lost 0 bases to trimming and J lost 0 bases, with 15 bases between them. The CDR3 region has the DNA TGTGCCAGCTCACCACCGGCGGGACGGAGGAGCTCCTATAATTCACCCCTCCACTTT. Amino acid sequence: CASSPPAGRRSSYNSPLHF. Variable domain in full (rest from reference TRBV18 and TRBJ1-6): NAGVMQNPRHLVRRRGQEARLRCSPMKGHSHVYWYRQLPEEGLKFMVYLQKENIIDESGMPKERFSAEFPKEGPSILRIQQVVRGDSAAYFCASSPPAGRRSSYNSPLHFGNGTRLTVT.

This clonotype appeared many times. The chain carries TRBV5-4 and TRBJ2-6, with D tentatively TRBD1 (5 bases). The germline V and J ends were trimmed by 1 base and 1 base, with 9 bases remaining between them. The CDR3 is made up of 16 amino acids. Looked up from germline, CDR1 is SGHNT and CDR2 is YYREEE (reference sequence). The CDR3 reads CASSLNRNSGANVLTF. The CDR3 DNA is TGTGCCAGCAGCTTGAACAGGAATTCTGGGGCCAACGTCCTGACTTTC.

This clonotype was recorded many times. The chain employs TRBV5-5 and TRBJ2-7, with D tentatively TRBD1 or TRBD2 (5 bases each). The CDR3 runs to 15 residues. The V gene lost 5 bases and the J gene lost 3 bases, with 18 bases spanning the gap. Germline-derived CDR1 and CDR2 are SGHKS and YYEKEE (reference sequence). The CDR3 DNA is TGTGCCAGCAGGTTGTTCGGGACGGACTTCTACGAGCAGTACTTC. Translating gives CASRLFGTDFYEQYF.

This clonotype came up once. The chain carries TRBV6-6 and TRBJ2-3, with 12 bases aligning to TRBD2. The CDR3 length is 16 residues. The junction had 7 bases not matched to a gene; V was cut back by 5 bases and J by 4 bases. Germline V gene data show CDR1 as MNHNY and CDR2 as SVGAGI (reference sequence). As DNA, the CDR3 is TGTGCCAGCAGTGATGGACTAGCGGGGCACCCAGATACGCAGTATTTT. This sequence encodes CASSDGLAGHPDTQYF.

Many counts were recorded for this clonotype. This chain links TRBV28 with TRBJ1-1; D is uncertain. The CDR3 covers 13 residues. The germline CDR1 and CDR2 sequences are MDHEN and SYDVKM. The V and J ends lost 3 bases and 0 bases respectively, with 5 bases between them. CDR3 sequence (DNA): TGTGCCAGCAGTTTTCGGATGAACACTGAAGCTTTCTTT. Translating it yields CASSFRMNTEAFF. The variable domain in full, with the rest retrieved from reference TRBV28 and TRBJ1-1, is DVKVTQSSRYLVKRTGEKVFLECVQDMDHENMFWYRQDPGLGLRLIYFSYDVKMKEKGDIPEGYSVSREKKERFSLILESASTNQTSMYLCASSFRMNTEAFFGQGTRLTVV.

On this clonotype itself: A read error is possible here, since a much larger clone lies one base away. V and J are TRBV30 and TRBJ2-1; D is uncertain. Per the germline V gene, CDR1 is GTSNPN and CDR2 is SVGIG (reference sequence). The CDR3 sequence is 12 residues long. With 4 bases removed from V and 6 bases from J, the gap between germline ends came to 10 bases. For the CDR3, the DNA is TGTGCCTGGAAGGGCGTCGCCAATGAGCAGTTCTTC. Its protein is CAWKGVANEQFF.

This clonotype was observed many times. The chain joins TRBV28 to TRBJ2-7; 11 positions agree with TRBD2. Trimming cost V 5 bases and J 2 bases; bases outside gene matches: 2. The CDR3 spans 14 residues. Germline V gives CDR1 MDHEN, CDR2 SYDVKM. DNA of the CDR3: TGTGCCAGCAGTACGGGACTAGCGGCCTACGAGCAGTACTTC. The encoded protein is CASSTGLAAYEQYF.

This chain uses TRBV6-5 with TRBJ2-7; 10 bases line up with TRBD2. The ends lost 6 bases at V and 0 bases at J; junction bases unmatched: 5. The germline V gene encodes CDR1 MNHEY and CDR2 SVGAGI. The CDR3 is made up of 15 amino acids. The CDR3 loop reads CASRLSGGISYEQYF. CDR3 nucleotide sequence: TGTGCCAGCAGACTTAGCGGGGGGATCTCCTACGAGCAGTACTTC.

The table lists this clonotype with a few counts. The V call is TRBV18, the J call TRBJ2-1; the D gene is possibly TRBD1 (6 bases). CDR1 is KGHSH, CDR2 LQKENI, per germline. The CDR3 extends over 16 amino acids. Trimming took off 0 bases at V and 2 bases at J, with 11 bases between the two ends. The CDR3 bases are TGTGCCAGCTCACCACCGACACAGGGAGCCTACAATGAGCAGTTCTTC. Translated: CASSPPTQGAYNEQFF.

The gene calls are TRBV6-5 and TRBJ2-7; D is ambiguous. The CDR3 spans 14 residues. The germline CDR1 and CDR2 sequences are MNHEY and SVGAGI. Trimming took 6 bases from V and 6 from J, leaving 18 bases between them. The CDR3 reads CASSHEGLVGEQYF. CDR3 in DNA: TGTGCCAGCAGCCACGAAGGTCTGGTGGGCGAGCAGTACTTC.

Points on this clonotype: Lacking the conserved final phenylalanine or tryptophan, this CDR3 likely reflects a read error. The chain recombines TRBV9 with TRBJ2-7, with 8 bases fitting TRBD1. This CDR3 contains 15 residues. Germline values: CDR1 SGDLS, CDR2 YYNGEE. Trimming at V came to 3 bases and at J to 4 bases, leaving 9 bases not matched to a gene. The CDR3 bases are TGTGCCAGCAGCGCGGGACAGGCCGTTTCTTACGAGCAGTACATC. Its protein is CASSAGQAVSYEQYI.

The sample holds a few counts of this clonotype. V gene TRBV27 combines with J gene TRBJ1-4, with D maybe TRBD1 (5 bases). Germline CDR1 MNHEY, CDR2 SMNVEV (reference sequence). The V and J ends lost 4 bases and 9 bases respectively, with 18 bases between them. CDR3 size: 15 residues. This CDR3 is CASSSLSGSVKKLFF. In DNA form, the CDR3 reads TGTGCCAGCAGTTCGTTGTCAGGGTCAGTAAAAAAACTGTTTTTT.

The V call is TRBV20-1, the J call TRBJ2-3, with D unclear. Germline loops: CDR1 DFQATT, CDR2 SNEGSKA (reference sequence). The CDR3 sequence is 12 residues long. V was clipped by 6 bases and J by 5 bases, with 12 bases between them. Written as DNA, the CDR3 is TGCAGTGCCCCAGAGTATAGAGATACGCAGTATTTT. Translated: CSAPEYRDTQYF.